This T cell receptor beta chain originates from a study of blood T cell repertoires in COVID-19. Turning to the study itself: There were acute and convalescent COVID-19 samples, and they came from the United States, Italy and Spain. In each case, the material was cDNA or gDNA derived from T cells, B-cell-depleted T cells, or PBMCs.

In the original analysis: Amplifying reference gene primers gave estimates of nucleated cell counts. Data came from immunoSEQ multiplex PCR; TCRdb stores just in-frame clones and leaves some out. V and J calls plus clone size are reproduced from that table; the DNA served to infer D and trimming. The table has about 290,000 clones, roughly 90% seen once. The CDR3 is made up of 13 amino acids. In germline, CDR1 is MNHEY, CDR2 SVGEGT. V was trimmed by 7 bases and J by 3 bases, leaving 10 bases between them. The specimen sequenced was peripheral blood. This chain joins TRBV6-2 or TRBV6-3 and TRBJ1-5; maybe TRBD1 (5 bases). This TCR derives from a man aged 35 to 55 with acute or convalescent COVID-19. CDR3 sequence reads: CASIPGPNQPQHF. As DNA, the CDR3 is TGTGCCAGCATCCCGGGGCCCAATCAGCCCCAGCATTTT.